This paragraph covers one T cell receptor (beta chain) sequence. The data are from a study of cytomegalovirus exposure and HLA in healthy donors. This PCR relied on a set of 60 Vbeta primers and 13 Jbeta primers. Some clones are missing from TCRdb's copy, which holds only in-frame ones; the method was immunoSEQ multiplex PCR. Among 80,000 to 90,000 clones listed, more than 70% were seen once. V dropped 5 bases and J dropped 3 bases, with 14 bases sitting between them. Per the germline V gene, CDR1 is SGHAT and CDR2 is FQNNGV. The CDR3 totals 15 residues. Material for sequencing was PBMCs. The chain uses TRBV11-2 and TRBJ2-4; D is ambiguous. This sequence was found in a man aged 40-50 years in good health and CMV-seronegative. The CDR3 region is CASSHGPPGKNIQYF. The CDR3, as DNA: TGTGCCAGCAGCCATGGGCCCCCTGGCAAAAACATTCAGTACTTC.